These 26 T cell receptor beta chains originate from one sample sequenced in a study of identical twins. Using its own MiXCR run on the 5' RACE reads, TCRdb lists one record per CDR3 protein. The sample records 200,000 or so distinct CDR3 sequences, 15% to 20% being singletons. These data are also associated with another study on T cells expressing NK-cell markers.

The sample was CD8+ T cells sorted from blood. The receptor set was obtained from a young woman in good health.

This clonotype has more than one count but fewer than ten. The chain has TRBV4-3 and TRBJ2-3; 7 nucleotides match TRBD2. Losses at the gene ends were 10 bases for V and 5 bases for J; bases not matched to a gene: 9. Germline-derived CDR1 and CDR2 are LGHNA and YSLEER. The CDR3 is made up of 13 amino acids. CDR3 sequence (DNA): TGCGCCACCCGGGGGAGGGAACTAGATACGCAGTATTTT. This encodes CATRGRELDTQYF.

The rearrangement uses TRBV6-5 and TRBJ2-2; D remains unclear. Per the germline V gene, CDR1 is MNHEY and CDR2 is SVGAGI. The CDR3 contains 13 residues. Trimming removed 2 bases from V and 7 bases from J, with 8 bases in between. CDR3 loop: CASSYPPNGELFF. The CDR3 bases are TGTGCCAGCAGTTACCCCCCGAACGGGGAGCTGTTTTTT.

The CDR3 sequence: CASSFGTSGGTDTQYF. The CDR3 bases are TGTGCCAGCAGTTTCGGGACTAGCGGGGGCACAGATACGCAGTATTTT. The chain links TRBV27 to TRBJ2-3, with 13 bases matching TRBD2. The V segment lost 3 bases and the J segment 1 base; nucleotides outside the gene matches: 1. Germline lookup yields CDR1 MNHEY and CDR2 SMNVEV (reference sequence). The CDR3 runs to 16 residues.

The rearrangement uses TRBV2 and TRBJ2-3, with D unclear. The CDR3 has 16 amino acids. The germline V gene encodes CDR1 SNHLY and CDR2 FYNNEI. Trimming pared 6 bases from V and 0 bases from J, leaving 16 bases between. CDR3 region: CASRAVAAYSTDTQYF. The CDR3 region has the DNA TGTGCCAGCAGGGCAGTGGCGGCCTATAGCACAGATACGCAGTATTTT.

This chain uses TRBV12-3 or TRBV12-4 with TRBJ1-1; D remains unclear. Trimming took 6 bases from V and 1 from J, leaving 9 bases between them. CDR3 length equals 13 residues. In DNA, the CDR3 is TGTGCCAGCAGACAGTCGGGGAACACTGAAGCTTTCTTT. Amino acids: CASRQSGNTEAFF.

This clonotype was seen only a few times. This rearrangement joins TRBV7-2 to TRBJ2-1, with D tentatively TRBD2 (6 bases). From germline, CDR1 is SGHTA and CDR2 FQGNSA. V shed 7 bases and J shed 0 bases, with 16 bases lying between them. CDR3 length: 16 residues. CDR3 nucleotides: TGTGCCAGCAACCAAGACCGGGAGAGCTCCTACAATGAGCAGTTCTTC. It is translated as CASNQDRESSYNEQFF.

This clonotype has just a few counts. V is TRBV12-3 or TRBV12-4 and J is TRBJ2-1; either TRBD1 or TRBD2 may supply D (5 bases each). This CDR3 is 16 amino acids long. The germline V and J ends were trimmed by 7 bases and 4 bases, with 20 bases remaining between them. In DNA form, the CDR3 reads TGTGCCAGCACCCCGCTCTCGACGGGGCGATACAATGAGCAGTTCTTC. It codes for CASTPLSTGRYNEQFF.

This CDR3 reads CASSSQGHTQYF. DNA of the CDR3: TGTGCCAGCAGTTCACAGGGGCATACGCAGTATTTT. V usage is TRBV27 and J usage is TRBJ2-3; TRBD1 matches at 7 bases. This CDR3 has 12 residues. Germline V gives CDR1 MNHEY, CDR2 SMNVEV (reference sequence). The V segment lost 4 bases and the J segment 7 bases; nucleotides outside the gene matches: 2.

This clonotype was picked up a small number of times. J is TRBJ2-5 and V is TRBV12-3 or TRBV12-4, with D unclear. V lost 3 bases and J lost 5, with 7 bases in between. CDR3 length equals 12 residues. The CDR3 sequence is CASSFIKETQYF. The DNA of the CDR3 is TGTGCCAGCAGTTTTATAAAGGAGACCCAGTACTTC.

The sample holds a few counts of this clonotype. V usage is TRBV9 and J usage is TRBJ2-1; 8 positions agree with TRBD2. The germline CDR1 and CDR2 sequences are SGDLS and YYNGEE. J was trimmed by 5 bases and V by 4 bases; bases with no gene match: 14. The CDR3 covers 17 residues. The CDR3 loop reads CASSTSPAGGGHNEQFF. DNA for the CDR3: TGTGCCAGCAGCACCTCCCCTGCGGGAGGAGGCCACAATGAGCAGTTCTTC.

The genes are TRBV3-1 and TRBJ2-5, with 9 bases matching TRBD1. This CDR3 has 15 amino acids. The V gene end was trimmed by 4 bases and the J gene end by 8 bases; junction bases not matched to a gene: 11. Germline CDR1 LGHDT, CDR2 YNNKEL (reference sequence). The CDR3, as DNA: TGTGCCAGCAGCCCGACAGGGGGAGATTATCAAACCCAGTACTTC. Its protein product is CASSPTGGDYQTQYF.

J is TRBJ1-1 and V is TRBV5-5; weak D call: TRBD1 (5 bases). CDR1 is SGHKS, CDR2 YYEKEE, per germline (reference sequence). The V and J ends lost 4 bases and 4 bases respectively, with 20 bases between them. This CDR3 has 16 amino acids. CDR3 nucleotides: TGTGCCAGCAGCCCCCTCGGGGGAGGCGTTCGCACTGAAGCTTTCTTT. Protein sequence: CASSPLGGGVRTEAFF.

The chain joins TRBV27 to TRBJ2-2, with D possibly being TRBD2 (5 bases). Germline CDR1 MNHEY, CDR2 SMNVEV (reference sequence). Deletions cut 6 bases from V and 6 bases from J, with 17 bases between. The CDR3 extends over 15 amino acids. The CDR3 loop is CASSLARGSSGELFF. CDR3 bases: TGTGCCAGCAGCTTGGCTCGGGGTTCTTCCGGGGAGCTGTTTTTT.

This clonotype has only a few counts. The chain uses TRBV12-3 or TRBV12-4 and TRBJ1-4; the D gene is possibly TRBD1 (5 bases). Between the trimmed V and J ends, which lost 3 bases and 5 bases, there was a span of 13 bases. The CDR3 is 15 residues long. The CDR3 is CASSLVVQGNEKLFF. The DNA for the CDR3 is TGTGCCAGCAGTTTGGTCGTCCAGGGAAATGAAAAACTGTTTTTT.

This chain joins TRBV7-9 and TRBJ2-1, with no clear D. Germline assignment: CDR1 SEHNR and CDR2 FQNEAQ (reference sequence). Trimming took 3 bases from V and 10 from J, leaving 13 bases between them. The CDR3 is 13 amino acids. CDR3 in amino acids: CASSFGGTAEQFF. The CDR3 nucleotides read TGTGCCAGCAGCTTTGGTGGAACCGCCGAGCAGTTCTTC.

V is TRBV20-1 and J is TRBJ2-7, with TRBD1 matching 8 bases. V lost 3 bases, J lost 3 bases, and 1 base stayed unmatched. This CDR3 region has 12 residues. Looked up from germline, CDR1 is DFQATT and CDR2 is SNEGSKA (reference sequence). The CDR3 spells CSASRGLYEQYF. CDR3 DNA: TGCAGTGCTAGCAGGGGGCTCTACGAGCAGTACTTC.

This clonotype was detected ten times or more. V gene TRBV4-2 combines with J gene TRBJ2-1; D remains ambiguous. Germline values: CDR1 LGHNA, CDR2 YNFKEQ. The CDR3 spans 15 residues. The V and J ends lost 0 bases and 4 bases respectively, with 10 bases between them. CDR3 DNA: TGTGCCAGCAGCCAAGAAACGGAGACTTACAATGAGCAGTTCTTC. This gives the protein CASSQETETYNEQFF.

V usage is TRBV6-6 and J usage is TRBJ1-1; D not resolved. V lost 4 bases and J 8 bases, leaving 8 bases between the germline ends. The germline V gene encodes CDR1 MNHNY and CDR2 SVGAGI (reference sequence). This CDR3 spans 11 amino acids. DNA for the CDR3: TGTGCCAGCAGTTCCTTCGGGGAAGCTTTCTTT. It encodes CASSSFGEAFF.

DNA of the CDR3: TGTGCCTGGAGCGGGGGGCGTCGGGGCGGCGAGCAGTACTTC. It codes for CAWSGGRRGGEQYF. The rearrangement uses TRBV30 and TRBJ2-7; a possible D gene is TRBD2 (7 bases). The CDR3 loop spans 14 amino acids. CDR1 and CDR2 (germline): GTSNPN, SVGIG (reference sequence). Trimming took 3 bases from V and 6 from J, leaving 18 bases between them. Full variable domain (outside the CDR3, taken from reference TRBV30 and TRBJ2-7): SQTIHQWPATLVQPVGSPLSLECTVEGTSNPNLYWYRQAAGRGLQLLFYSVGIGQISSEVPQNLSASRPQDRQFILSSKKLLLSDSGFYLCAWSGGRRGGEQYFGPGTRLTVT.

This clonotype was counted between two and nine times. This chain joins TRBV29-1 and TRBJ2-7, with a weak D call TRBD1 (6 bases). Per germline, CDR1 SQVTM and CDR2 ANQGSEA. V lost 7 bases to trimming and J lost 1 base, with 11 bases between them. CDR3 length: 12 residues. The CDR3 reads CSARDNSYEQYF. The CDR3 region has the DNA TGCAGCGCCCGGGACAATTCCTACGAGCAGTACTTC.

The chain links TRBV12-3 or TRBV12-4 to TRBJ1-5; D unclear. The CDR3 has 14 amino acids. Trimming took off 3 bases at V and 8 bases at J, with 14 bases between the two ends. DNA for the CDR3: TGTGCCAGCAGTTTGGCGGGCGGTAGAGAGCCCCAGCATTTT. It encodes CASSLAGGREPQHF.

This clonotype was seen a handful of times. The chain has TRBV29-1 and TRBJ2-5, with 8 bases aligning to TRBD1. Looked up from germline, CDR1 is SQVTM and CDR2 is ANQGSEA. V was pared by 6 bases and J by 5 bases, with 5 bases of the junction left unmatched. The CDR3 is made up of 12 amino acids. CDR3 sequence reads: CSVTGVEETQYF. The CDR3 DNA is TGCAGCGTGACAGGGGTGGAGGAGACCCAGTACTTC.

Ten or more counts support this clonotype. The V and J genes are TRBV12-3 or TRBV12-4 and TRBJ2-7; a weak D match, TRBD1 (6 bases). V was clipped by 6 bases and J by 1 base, with 16 bases between them. There are 15 residues in the CDR3. CDR3 in amino acids: CASSHWGHRSYEQYF. The CDR3 DNA reads TGTGCCAGCAGCCACTGGGGGCACAGGTCCTACGAGCAGTACTTC.

The chain couples TRBV7-9 to TRBJ2-7; tentatively, D is TRBD2 (5 bases). From germline, CDR1 is SEHNR and CDR2 FQNEAQ (reference sequence). V was cut by 3 bases and J by 3 bases, with 6 bases left in between. CDR3 length: 12 residues. For the CDR3, the DNA is TGTGCCAGCAGCTTCGGACTCTACGAGCAGTACTTC. Translation: CASSFGLYEQYF. The full variable domain, its missing parts supplied by reference TRBV7-9 and TRBJ2-7, is DTGVSQNPRHKITKRGQNVTFRCDPISEHNRLYWYRQTLGQGPEFLTYFQNEAQLEKSRLLSDRFSAERPKGSFSTLEIQRTEQGDSAMYLCASSFGLYEQYFGPGTRLTVT.

The chain has TRBV7-3 and TRBJ1-2; the D gene is possibly TRBD1 (5 bases). Germline CDR1 is SGHTA and CDR2 is FQGTGA. V lost 5 bases and J 5 bases, leaving 12 bases between the germline ends. This CDR3 contains 13 residues. This CDR3 reads CASSQGAGYGYTF. The CDR3 nucleotides read TGTGCCAGCAGCCAAGGGGCAGGGTATGGCTACACCTTC.

This clonotype was counted between two and nine times. This chain connects TRBV13 to TRBJ2-5; TRBD1 aligns across 7 bases. The V gene's germline CDR1 is PRHDT and CDR2 FYEKMQ (reference sequence). Trimming took 5 bases from V and 1 from J; bases not matched to a gene: 7. The CDR3 spans 15 residues. The CDR3 spells CASSQRTGGQETQYF. The CDR3 DNA sequence: TGTGCCAGCAGCCAAAGGACAGGAGGCCAAGAGACCCAGTACTTC.